Presented here are 12 T cell receptor beta chains from one specimen sequenced in a study of sequential checkpoint blockade in melanoma. Treatment indicated: randomized to nivolumab then ipilimumab (arm A) or the reverse (arm B). The method was immunoSEQ multiplex PCR; TCRdb's version includes in-frame clones alone and lacks a portion of them. This table holds 4,000 to 5,000 clones, approximately 24% found once. The sequencing here drew on tumor tissue (inferred from file names), taken from a patient given nivolumab and ipilimumab in sequence. Source of these receptors: a human donor with melanoma.

Relative to its sample, this clone is medium-sized. The chain uses TRBV6-8 and TRBJ1-3; 9 bases line up with TRBD1. The CDR3 contains 16 residues. From germline, CDR1 is MNHGY and CDR2 SAAAGT. Trimming at V came to 6 bases and at J to 3 bases, leaving 9 bases not matched to a gene. This CDR3 is CASRETTGGFGNTIYF. In nucleotides, the CDR3 is TGTGCCAGCAGGGAAACTACAGGGGGCTTTGGAAACACCATATATTTT.

This clone was counted between two and nine times. The CDR3 is CASSWDSANTGELFF. In DNA, the CDR3 is TGTGCCAGCAGCTGGGACAGCGCGAACACCGGGGAGCTGTTTTTT. The V gene is TRBV11-3, the J gene TRBJ2-2, with 7 bases matching TRBD1. Germline V gives CDR1 SGHNT, CDR2 YENEEA. There are 15 residues in the CDR3. Trimming took 4 bases from V and 0 from J; bases not matched to a gene: 2.

This clone was recorded a few times. The V and J genes are TRBV9 and TRBJ1-1; D gene uncertain. The germline V and J ends were trimmed by 0 bases and 5 bases, with 11 bases remaining between them. The CDR3 extends over 14 amino acids. CDR1 and CDR2 (germline): SGDLS, YYNGEE. The chain's CDR3 is CASSVGPTGTEAFF. For the CDR3, the DNA is TGTGCCAGCAGCGTAGGCCCCACCGGGACTGAAGCTTTCTTT.

This clone was observed a few times. V gene TRBV11-1 combines with J gene TRBJ2-3; 10 bases align to TRBD2. With 1 base clipped from V and 0 bases from J, the junction kept 10 bases outside the gene matches. This CDR3 spans 19 amino acids. Germline V gene data show CDR1 as SGHAT and CDR2 as FQDESV (reference sequence). CDR3 protein: CASSLVTIGLAASTDTQYF. The CDR3 DNA reads as TGTGCCAGCAGCTTAGTGACGATCGGACTAGCGGCTAGCACAGATACGCAGTATTTT.

This clone turned up a few times. The chain combines TRBV11-3 with TRBJ1-5, with D hard to call. V lost 5 bases and J lost 0, with 11 bases in between. Germline CDR1 reads SGHNT; CDR2 reads YENEEA. The CDR3 is 15 amino acids. CDR3 sequence (DNA): TGTGCCAGCAGCCCCATGACGGTTAGCAATCAGCCCCAGCATTTT. This translates into CASSPMTVSNQPQHF.

This chain joins TRBV23-1 and TRBJ2-1; 10 bases line up with TRBD1. TRBV23-1 is identified as an open reading frame with a role that is uncertain. After removal of 1 base from V and 1 base from J, the junction contained 7 bases not matched to a gene. The CDR3 has 18 residues. CDR3 bases: TGCGCCAGCAGTCAATGTGTTTCGGACAGGGGGTCCTACAATGAGCAGTTCTTC. This translates into CASSQCVSDRGSYNEQFF.

By share, this clone counts as medium-sized. The V call is TRBV11-3, the J call TRBJ2-5; tentative D call: TRBD2 (6 bases). The CDR3 is 15 amino acids. Germline-derived CDR1 and CDR2 are SGHNT and YENEEA. Trimming shortened V by 2 bases and J by 2 bases, and 12 bases separated the two germline ends. The CDR3 DNA follows: TGTGCCAGCAGCTTACCGGGACTTCTACAAGAGACCCAGTACTTC. The encoded protein is CASSLPGLLQETQYF.

This clone was seen a handful of times. This chain links TRBV11-3 with TRBJ1-1; the D gene is possibly TRBD1 (6 bases). CDR3 length: 14 amino acids. CDR1 SGHNT and CDR2 YENEEA come from the germline V gene. Trimming shortened V by 3 bases and J by 10 bases, and 18 bases separated the two germline ends. The CDR3 spells CASSLERAGGGAFF. DNA for the CDR3: TGTGCCAGCAGCTTGGAGCGCGCAGGAGGGGGAGCTTTCTTT.

Concerning this clone: The germline gene is not matched at one end of the junction; a read error may be the cause. The CDR3 spells CASRLGQGLTYEQYF. The DNA of the CDR3 is TGCGCCAGCAGGTTGGGACAGGGGTTGACCTACGAGCAGTACTTC. The rearrangement joins TRBV5-1 to TRBJ2-7; 10 nucleotides line up with TRBD1. CDR3 length equals 15 residues. Germline V CDR1 and CDR2: SGHRS, YFSETQ. The full variable domain, with the rest looked up from reference TRBV5-1 and TRBJ2-7, is KAGVTQTPRYLIKTRGQQVTLSCSPISGHRSVSWYQQTPGQGLQFLFEYFSETQRNKGNFPGRFSGRQFSNSRSEMNVSTLELGDSALYLCASRLGQGLTYEQYFGPGTRLTVT.

This clone was counted between two and nine times. V is TRBV11-3 and J is TRBJ2-2, with D possibly matching TRBD1 (6 bases). The CDR3 has 15 amino acids. Trimming took off 5 bases at V and 6 bases at J, with 16 bases between the two ends. CDR1 and CDR2 from the germline V gene are SGHNT and YENEEA. Here the CDR3 reads CASSPRTVGAGELFF. DNA of the CDR3: TGTGCCAGCAGCCCGCGGACAGTAGGGGCCGGGGAGCTGTTTTTT. The whole variable domain, filled in from reference TRBV11-3 and TRBJ2-2, reads EAGVVQSPRYKIIEKKQPVAFWCNPISGHNTLYWYLQNLGQGPELLIRYENEEAVDDSQLPKDRFSAERLKGVDSTLKIQPAELGDSAVYLCASSPRTVGAGELFFGEGSRLTVL.

The genes are TRBV29-1 and TRBJ2-1, with 9 bases lining up with TRBD1. The germline V gene has CDR1 SQVTM and CDR2 ANQGSEA. There are 14 residues in the CDR3. Losses at the gene ends were 4 bases for V and 8 bases for J; bases not matched to a gene: 9. DNA for the CDR3: TGCAGCGTTGTAGGACAGGGGCAGTTTGATGAGCAGTTCTTC. Protein sequence: CSVVGQGQFDEQFF.

The chain uses TRBV11-3 and TRBJ2-1; 7 nucleotides match TRBD1. V trimming: 5 bases; J trimming: 4 bases; junction bases outside the gene matches: 8. The CDR3 spans 15 residues. Germline V lookup: CDR1 SGHNT, CDR2 YENEEA. The CDR3 reads CASSKGAEGYNEQFF. The CDR3 DNA follows: TGTGCCAGCAGCAAGGGGGCGGAAGGGTACAATGAGCAGTTCTTC.